This is a list of T cell receptor beta chains from one sample in a study of cytomegalovirus exposure and HLA in healthy donors. The method was immunoSEQ multiplex PCR; TCRdb's version includes in-frame clones alone and lacks a portion of them. The table includes more than 90,000 clones, 65% to 80% detected once. Sequenced: PBMCs. The receptors originated from a human donor in good health. The CDR3 runs from the conserved cysteine through the conserved F or W. A D gene is named only where the DNA matches it firmly. Rows may omit the clone size; those that give it use once, few, many or a size class.

d_call: -
clone_size: -
j_call: TRBJ2-1
v_call: TRBV6-6
cdr3_nt: TGTGCCAGCAGTTACTATTTGGACTTAGAGCAGTTCTTC
cdr3_aa: CASSYYLDLEQFF

d_call: -
clone_size: once
j_call: TRBJ1-2
v_call: TRBV6-5
cdr3_nt: TGTGCCAGCAGTTACGGGGGGACTCGAGTTAACTATGGCTACACCTTC
cdr3_aa: CASSYGGTRVNYGYTF

d_call: TRBD1
clone_size: -
j_call: TRBJ1-6
v_call: TRBV5-6
cdr3_nt: TGTGCCAGCAGACCCGGGACAGGGGACAATTCACCCCTCCACTTT
cdr3_aa: CASRPGTGDNSPLHF

d_call: -
clone_size: -
j_call: TRBJ1-3
v_call: TRBV7-2
cdr3_nt: TGTGCCAGCAGCCTAGTCGGCTCTGGAAACACCATATATTTT
cdr3_aa: CASSLVGSGNTIYF

d_call: -
clone_size: -
j_call: TRBJ2-3
v_call: TRBV9
cdr3_nt: TGTGCCAGCGCCAGGAGGGGGGGTGGCACAGATACGCAGTATTTT
cdr3_aa: CASARRGGGTDTQYF

d_call: TRBD1
clone_size: -
j_call: TRBJ2-2
v_call: TRBV5-1
cdr3_nt: TGCGCCACCTCCGAGGACAGGGGGAACACCGGGGAGCTGTTTTTT
cdr3_aa: CATSEDRGNTGELFF

d_call: TRBD1
clone_size: -
j_call: TRBJ1-2
v_call: TRBV5-4
cdr3_nt: TGTGCCAGCAGCCATAAACAGGGGGCGGCGGGCTACACCTTC
cdr3_aa: CASSHKQGAAGYTF

d_call: -
clone_size: -
j_call: TRBJ1-2
v_call: TRBV12-5
cdr3_nt: TGTGCTAGTGGTTTGACAGGGAGAGCCGATACTAGAGGTTATGGCTACACCTTC
cdr3_aa: CASGLTGRADTRGYGYTF

d_call: -
clone_size: -
j_call: TRBJ2-1
v_call: TRBV15
cdr3_nt: TGTGCCACCAGCAGAGAACGGGTCGGGAATGAGCAGTTCTTC
cdr3_aa: CATSRERVGNEQFF

d_call: TRBD1
clone_size: -
j_call: TRBJ1-1
v_call: TRBV29-1
cdr3_nt: TGCAGCGTTCCCCCTGGACAGGGAGAGCGGACTGAAGCTTTCTTT
cdr3_aa: CSVPPGQGERTEAFF

d_call: -
clone_size: -
j_call: TRBJ1-5
v_call: TRBV5-5
cdr3_nt: TGTGCCAGCAGCTCAGTCCAAGGCGGGGGCACTCAGCCCCAGCATTTT
cdr3_aa: CASSSVQGGGTQPQHF

d_call: -
clone_size: -
j_call: TRBJ1-1
v_call: TRBV29-1
cdr3_nt: TGCAGCGTTGTGACAGCGCAGGACACTGAAGCTTTCTTT
cdr3_aa: CSVVTAQDTEAFF

d_call: TRBD1
clone_size: -
j_call: TRBJ1-5
v_call: TRBV19
cdr3_nt: TGTGCCAGTAGTAGAGGGACGGGACAGGGATTTCAGCCCCAGCATTTT
cdr3_aa: CASSRGTGQGFQPQHF

d_call: TRBD1
clone_size: -
j_call: TRBJ2-7
v_call: TRBV7-6
cdr3_nt: TGTGCCAGCAGCTTACTCGGGACAGGGAATTCCGAGCAGTACTTC
cdr3_aa: CASSLLGTGNSEQYF

d_call: -
clone_size: once
j_call: TRBJ2-5
v_call: TRBV13
cdr3_nt: TGTGCCAGCAGCTTGGACTACCCCTCGGAAGGGGAGACCCAGTACTTC
cdr3_aa: CASSLDYPSEGETQYF

d_call: TRBD1
clone_size: -
j_call: TRBJ2-3
v_call: TRBV5-5
cdr3_nt: TGTGCCAGCAGCTTGGAACCAGGGGGCGTCGATACGCAGTATTTT
cdr3_aa: CASSLEPGGVDTQYF

d_call: -
clone_size: -
j_call: TRBJ1-1
v_call: TRBV19
cdr3_nt: TGTGCCAGTAGGACAGTGCCGACTGAAGCTTTCTTT
cdr3_aa: CASRTVPTEAFF

d_call: -
clone_size: -
j_call: TRBJ2-1
v_call: TRBV30
cdr3_nt: TGTGCCTCCGTGGTAGAGGATTGGAATGAGCAGTTCTTC
cdr3_aa: CASVVEDWNEQFF

d_call: -
clone_size: -
j_call: TRBJ1-2
v_call: TRBV7-2
cdr3_nt: TGTGCCAGCAGCTTAGTGGGGTCGGCAGGGGCTGGCTACACCTTC
cdr3_aa: CASSLVGSAGAGYTF

d_call: -
clone_size: -
j_call: TRBJ1-1
v_call: TRBV30
cdr3_nt: TGTGCCTGGAGTGTCGGGGGAACTGAAGCTTTCTTT
cdr3_aa: CAWSVGGTEAFF

d_call: -
clone_size: -
j_call: TRBJ1-5
v_call: TRBV30
cdr3_nt: TGTGCCTGGAGTGTACAACAGGGCGAACAGCCCCAGCATTTT
cdr3_aa: CAWSVQQGEQPQHF

d_call: -
clone_size: -
j_call: TRBJ1-1
v_call: TRBV29-1
cdr3_nt: TGCAGCGTTGGACCAGGGAACACTGAAGCTTTCTTT
cdr3_aa: CSVGPGNTEAFF

d_call: -
clone_size: -
j_call: TRBJ1-4
v_call: TRBV18
cdr3_nt: TGTGCCAGCTCACCGACAGGCCAGATAGAAAAACTGTTTTTT
cdr3_aa: CASSPTGQIEKLFF

d_call: TRBD1
clone_size: -
j_call: TRBJ2-3
v_call: TRBV5-6
cdr3_nt: TGTGCCAGCAGCTTACCGGGGGGTTGGGACAGGGGAGGAAATACGCAGTATTTT
cdr3_aa: CASSLPGGWDRGGNTQYF

d_call: TRBD2
clone_size: -
j_call: TRBJ2-5
v_call: TRBV7-2
cdr3_nt: TGTGCCAGCAGCCTACGACTAGCGCGCACGGGGGAGACCCAGTACTTC
cdr3_aa: CASSLRLARTGETQYF

d_call: -
clone_size: -
j_call: TRBJ1-4
v_call: TRBV27
cdr3_nt: TGTGCCAGCAAATCACAGGGTGGTGAAAAACTGTTTTTT
cdr3_aa: CASKSQGGEKLFF

d_call: -
clone_size: few
j_call: TRBJ2-2
v_call: TRBV29-1
cdr3_nt: TGCAGCGTTGCAGGGCGCGGGGAGCTGTTTTTT
cdr3_aa: CSVAGRGELFF

d_call: -
clone_size: few
j_call: TRBJ1-1
v_call: TRBV5-4
cdr3_nt: TGTGCCAGCAGGCGCGGAGGGGTGACTGAAGCTTTCTTT
cdr3_aa: CASRRGGVTEAFF

d_call: -
clone_size: -
j_call: TRBJ1-2
v_call: TRBV5-1
cdr3_nt: TGCGCCAGCAGCTTGATGGGGGGTAAGGACTATGGCTACACCTTC
cdr3_aa: CASSLMGGKDYGYTF

d_call: TRBD2
clone_size: -
j_call: TRBJ2-7
v_call: TRBV5-4
cdr3_nt: TGTGCCAGCAGCGCGACCACTAGCGGGGCCCCGTACTTC
cdr3_aa: CASSATTSGAPYF

d_call: TRBD1
clone_size: -
j_call: TRBJ2-2
v_call: TRBV5-1
cdr3_nt: TGCGCCAGCAGAGGGACAGCGAACACCGGGGAGCTGTTTTTT
cdr3_aa: CASRGTANTGELFF

d_call: -
clone_size: -
j_call: TRBJ1-5
v_call: TRBV9
cdr3_nt: TGTGCCAGCAGCGTTAGGCAGGGGACACCTTCGGATCAGCCCCAGCATTTT
cdr3_aa: CASSVRQGTPSDQPQHF

d_call: TRBD1
clone_size: -
j_call: TRBJ1-2
v_call: TRBV19
cdr3_nt: TGTGCCAGTGTGGGGACAGATGACTATGGCTACACCTTC
cdr3_aa: CASVGTDDYGYTF

d_call: -
clone_size: -
j_call: TRBJ2-2
v_call: TRBV29-1
cdr3_nt: TGCAGCGTGGACAGAGCGAACACCGGGGAGCTGTTTTTT
cdr3_aa: CSVDRANTGELFF

d_call: -
clone_size: -
j_call: TRBJ2-1
v_call: TRBV4-3
cdr3_nt: TGCGCCAGCAGCCAAAGCCCAGGGTCGGTCAATGAGCAGTTCTTC
cdr3_aa: CASSQSPGSVNEQFF